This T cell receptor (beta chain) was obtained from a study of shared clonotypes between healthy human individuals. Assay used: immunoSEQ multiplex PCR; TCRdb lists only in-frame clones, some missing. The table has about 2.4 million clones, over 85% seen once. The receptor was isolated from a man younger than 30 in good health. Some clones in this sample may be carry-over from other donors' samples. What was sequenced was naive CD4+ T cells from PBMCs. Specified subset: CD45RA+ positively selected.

This CDR3 reads CASINRRDGANEQYF. Written as DNA, the CDR3 is TGTGCCAGCATTAATCGCCGGGACGGTGCCAACGAGCAGTACTTC. This chain joins TRBV2 and TRBJ2-7, with D possibly called TRBD1 or TRBD2 (5 bases each). This CDR3 is built from 15 residues. Germline values: CDR1 SNHLY, CDR2 FYNNEI. Trimming removed 7 bases at V and 5 bases at J, with 21 bases between.